Sequencing of this T cell receptor (beta chain) was carried out in a study of blood T cells in healthy people across ages. It was with a sample-barcoded 5' primer and a J-beta primer mix that a second PCR of about 6 to 12 cycles was run. TCRdb analysed the 5' RACE reads with MiXCR anew, one entry per CDR3 protein. Among 550,000 to 700,000 distinct CDR3 sequences listed, 25% to 30% were seen once. This clonotype was seen a few times. With 0 bases removed from V and 2 bases from J, the gap between germline ends came to 14 bases. Germline assignment: CDR1 SGDLS and CDR2 YYNGEE. The CDR3 sequence is 16 residues long.

The sequence came from a woman aged 70-85 years in good health. Sequencing used blood. This chain links TRBV9 with TRBJ2-5; D is perhaps TRBD1 or TRBD2 (6 bases each). CDR3 bases: TGTGCCAGCAGCGTAGGGAGGGGACACAATCAAGAGACCCAGTACTTC. It specifies CASSVGRGHNQETQYF.